Listed below are T cell receptor beta chains from one sample, sequenced in a study of blood T cell repertoires in COVID-19. Sequencing was performed with immunoSEQ multiplex PCR; in TCRdb, only in-frame clones are kept and a portion is missing. The table lists tens of thousands of clones, about 91% of them singletons. The sample was peripheral blood. The receptors come from a man in his 70s with active or convalescent COVID-19. Both conserved end residues are part of each CDR3. D genes are given only for firm matches. For some rows the clone size is stated as once, few or many, or as a class when expanded; others skip it.

D gene	V gene	clone size	J gene	CDR3 length	CDR3 protein	CDR3 DNA
TRBD2	TRBV3-1/TRBV3-2	-	TRBJ2-5	18	CASSLAGRSPPSQETQYF	TGTGCCAGCAGCCTAGCGGGGCGCTCCCCCCCAAGCCAAGAGACCCAGTACTTC
-	TRBV7-8	-	TRBJ1-1	16	CASSILWTETNTEAFF	TGTGCCAGCAGCATTCTCTGGACAGAAACGAACACTGAAGCTTTCTTT
-	TRBV28	-	TRBJ1-1	14	CASSPSTRNTEAFF	TGTGCCAGCAGTCCCTCAACTCGGAACACTGAAGCTTTCTTT
TRBD1	TRBV7-2	-	TRBJ1-4	16	CASSSGQGTTNEKLFF	TGTGCCAGCAGCTCGGGACAGGGGACAACTAATGAAAAACTGTTTTTT
TRBD2	TRBV3-1/TRBV3-2	-	TRBJ2-1	16	CASSLGTSGGKNEQFF	TGTGCCAGCAGCCTGGGGACTAGCGGGGGTAAAAATGAGCAGTTCTTC
TRBD2	TRBV30	-	TRBJ2-5	14	CAWRKAGGLETQYF	TGTGCCTGGAGAAAGGCGGGGGGGCTGGAGACCCAGTACTTC
TRBD2	TRBV7-2	-	TRBJ2-5	15	CASSLQRGGGETQYF	TGTGCCAGCAGCTTACAGCGGGGGGGCGGCGAGACCCAGTACTTC
TRBD1	TRBV9	-	TRBJ1-1	18	CASSASGTGGRWDTEAFF	TGTGCCAGCAGCGCCTCCGGGACAGGGGGTCGTTGGGACACTGAAGCTTTCTTT
TRBD1	TRBV10-3	-	TRBJ1-2	14	CAISGGQANYGYTF	TGTGCCATCAGTGGCGGACAGGCAAACTATGGCTACACCTTC
TRBD1	TRBV27	-	TRBJ2-7	15	CASSQLGQGVFEQYF	TGTGCCAGCAGTCAACTGGGACAGGGGGTTTTCGAGCAGTACTTC
TRBD1	TRBV2	once	TRBJ1-2	13	CASTTGVNYGYTF	TGTGCCAGCACTACAGGGGTTAACTATGGCTACACCTTC
TRBD1	TRBV25-1	-	TRBJ2-7	16	CASSELGGQGTYEQYF	TGTGCCAGCAGTGAATTGGGGGGACAGGGAACCTACGAGCAGTACTTC
-	TRBV4-1	-	TRBJ1-1	16	CASRVLGGAKSTEAFF	TGCGCCAGCAGGGTATTGGGGGGGGCGAAAAGCACTGAAGCTTTCTTT
-	TRBV4-1	-	TRBJ1-5	14	CASSQDWGDQPQHF	TGCGCCAGCAGCCAAGATTGGGGGGATCAGCCCCAGCATTTT
TRBD1	TRBV19	-	TRBJ2-1	16	CASSIDPQGAYNEQFF	TGTGCCAGTAGTATAGATCCACAGGGGGCCTACAATGAGCAGTTCTTC
-	TRBV6-5	few	TRBJ1-5	14	CASSYLKGAQPQHF	TGTGCCAGCAGTTATTTGAAAGGGGCCCAGCCCCAGCATTTT
-	TRBV11-2	-	TRBJ2-7	15	CASSFSWGRASEQYF	TGTGCCAGCAGCTTTAGTTGGGGCAGGGCCTCCGAGCAGTACTTC
-	TRBV5-4	few	TRBJ1-2	14	CASSDRFPIYGYTF	TGTGCCAGCAGCGACAGGTTCCCTATCTATGGCTACACCTTC
TRBD1	TRBV2	once	TRBJ1-2	16	CASRTRTGLDDYGYTF	TGTGCCAGCAGGACCCGGACAGGGTTAGATGACTATGGCTACACCTTC
TRBD1	TRBV28	-	TRBJ1-4	15	CASSPAGGSGEKLFF	TGTGCCAGCAGCCCAGCAGGGGGATCGGGAGAAAAACTGTTTTTT